The 6 T cell receptor beta chains listed next were all sequenced from one sample in a study of regulatory T cells in long-lasting Graves disease. Time point given: newly diagnosed GD, antithyroid drugs for less than 3 months. PBMCs were the source of the RNA used for TCR sequencing. iRepertoire HTBI primers and Arm-PCR of CDR3 regions built TCR beta libraries. One entry per CDR3 protein, called by TCRdb with MiXCR from the multiplex PCR reads. The sample lists around 420,000 distinct CDR3 sequences; 15% were seen once. These data were also filed under a second study, of T cells in Graves' hyperthyroidism and ophthalmopathy.

Specimen: peripheral blood mononuclear cells (PBMCs), collected at new diagnosis, from a patient treated with antithyroid drugs. The receptors here all came from a woman aged 40 to 55 with Graves disease.

A few counts support this clonotype. V usage is TRBV7-9 and J usage is TRBJ1-2; D not certain. The V end was cut by 1 base, the J end by 4 bases, with 7 bases between. Germline V gene lookup returns CDR1 SEHNR and CDR2 FQNEAQ (reference sequence). The CDR3 covers 13 residues. CDR3 DNA sequence: TGTGCCAGCAGCTTAGGCACTCCCTATGGCTACACCTTC. This translates into CASSLGTPYGYTF.

Many counts were recorded for this clonotype. CDR3 protein: CASSDPEKRNTIYF. CDR3 sequence (DNA): TGTGCCAGCAGTGATCCAGAGAAACGAAACACCATATATTTT. This chain joins TRBV2 and TRBJ1-3; D call uncertain. CDR1 and CDR2 from the germline V gene are SNHLY and FYNNEI. The CDR3 runs to 14 residues. V lost 3 bases and J 5 bases, leaving 11 bases between the germline ends. Full variable domain (remainder filled in from reference TRBV2 and TRBJ1-3): EPEVTQTPSHQVTQMGQEVILRCVPISNHLYFYWYRQILGQKVEFLVSFYNNEISEKSEIFDDQFSVERPDGSNFTLKIRSTKLEDSAMYFCASSDPEKRNTIYFGEGSWLTVV.

This clonotype was picked up many times. The chain recombines TRBV12-3 or TRBV12-4 with TRBJ2-5, with D perhaps matching TRBD2 (5 bases). With 3 bases removed from V and 5 bases from J, the gap between germline ends came to 13 bases. This CDR3 is built from 14 residues. The CDR3 reads CASSFPSGGETQYF. As DNA, the CDR3 is TGTGCCAGCAGTTTTCCAAGCGGTGGCGAGACCCAGTACTTC.

This clonotype was recorded at least ten times. CDR3 sequence reads: CASSPDDLGYEQYF. The CDR3 nucleotides are TGTGCCAGCAGTCCTGACGACCTTGGGTACGAGCAGTACTTC. J is TRBJ2-7 and V is TRBV27; D is ambiguous. Germline V gene sequence: CDR1 MNHEY, CDR2 SMNVEV (reference sequence). This CDR3 region has 14 residues. V shed 5 bases and J shed 4 bases, with 15 bases lying between them.

This clonotype showed up many times. Here the CDR3 DNA reads TGTGCCAGCAGCTTAGGGCGCCCGGCGGCTGAAGCTTTCTTT. Protein sequence: CASSLGRPAAEAFF. This rearrangement joins TRBV11-3 to TRBJ1-1; D gene ambiguous. Germline V gene sequence: CDR1 SGHNT, CDR2 YENEEA. The CDR3 has 14 residues. Trimming left V 1 base short and J 6 bases short, with 12 bases between.

This clonotype has ten or more counts. The V and J genes are TRBV11-3 and TRBJ2-7, with D possibly called TRBD1 or TRBD2 (5 bases each). The CDR3 length is 12 residues. The V gene lost 4 bases and the J gene lost 6 bases, with 10 bases spanning the gap. The V gene's germline CDR1 is SGHNT and CDR2 YENEEA. CDR3 amino acids: CASSSSGAEQYF. Written as DNA, the CDR3 is TGTGCCAGCAGCTCCTCCGGGGCCGAGCAGTACTTC.